The T cell receptor beta chain under discussion was sequenced for a study of blood T cell repertoires in COVID-19. Across the study: The United States, Italy and Spain supplied acute and convalescent COVID-19 samples.

Per the original methods: It was from reference gene primer amplification that nucleated cell counts were estimated. Assay: immunoSEQ multiplex PCR; the TCRdb copy retains only in-frame clones and omits some. V and J calls plus clone size are reproduced from that table; the DNA served to infer D and trimming. Of 310,000 or so clones listed, about 87% are singletons. The V gene's germline CDR1 is MNHEY and CDR2 SVGAGI. The CDR3 loop spans 14 amino acids. The V and J ends lost 6 bases and 7 bases respectively, with 15 bases between them. Sequenced material: peripheral blood. The source is a man aged 30 to 45 with COVID-19, enrolled during active disease. The rearrangement uses TRBV6-5 and TRBJ2-2; perhaps TRBD1 as D (6 bases). This chain's CDR3 is CASRGTLRIGELFF. The CDR3, as DNA: TGTGCCAGCAGGGGGACACTACGGATCGGGGAGCTGTTTTTT.